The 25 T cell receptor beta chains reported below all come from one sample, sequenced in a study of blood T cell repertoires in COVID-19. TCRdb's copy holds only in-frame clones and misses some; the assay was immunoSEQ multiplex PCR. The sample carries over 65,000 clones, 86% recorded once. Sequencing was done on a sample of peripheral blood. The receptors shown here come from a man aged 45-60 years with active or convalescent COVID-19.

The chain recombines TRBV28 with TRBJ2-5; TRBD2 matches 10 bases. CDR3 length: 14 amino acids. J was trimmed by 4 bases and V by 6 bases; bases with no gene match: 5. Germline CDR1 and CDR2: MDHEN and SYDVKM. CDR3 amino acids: CASRLAGVGETQYF. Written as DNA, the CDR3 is TGTGCCAGCAGGCTAGCGGGAGTAGGAGAGACCCAGTACTTC.

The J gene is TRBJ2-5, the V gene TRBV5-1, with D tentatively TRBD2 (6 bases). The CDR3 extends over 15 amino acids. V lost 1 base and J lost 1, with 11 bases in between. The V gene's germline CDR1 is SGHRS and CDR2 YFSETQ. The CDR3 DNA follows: TGCGCCAGCAGCTTGCTCGGAGGGGCCCAAGAGACCCAGTACTTC. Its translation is CASSLLGGAQETQYF.

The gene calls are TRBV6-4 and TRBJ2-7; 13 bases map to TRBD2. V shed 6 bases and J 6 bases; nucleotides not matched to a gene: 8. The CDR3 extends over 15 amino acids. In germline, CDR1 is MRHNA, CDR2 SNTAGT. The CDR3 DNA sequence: TGTGCCAGCAGCCCAGGACTAGCGGGAGAGACCGAGCAGTACTTC. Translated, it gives CASSPGLAGETEQYF.

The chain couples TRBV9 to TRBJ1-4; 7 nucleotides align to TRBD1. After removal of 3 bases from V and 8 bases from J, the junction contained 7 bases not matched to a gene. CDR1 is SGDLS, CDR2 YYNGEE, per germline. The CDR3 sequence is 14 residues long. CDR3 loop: CASSARTGGEKLFF. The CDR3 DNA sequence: TGTGCCAGCAGCGCCAGGACAGGAGGGGAAAAACTGTTTTTT.

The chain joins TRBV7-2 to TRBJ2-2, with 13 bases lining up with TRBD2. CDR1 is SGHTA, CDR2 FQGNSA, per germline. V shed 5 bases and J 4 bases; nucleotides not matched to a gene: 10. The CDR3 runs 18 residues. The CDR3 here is CASSHELAGGPGTGELFF. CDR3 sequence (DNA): TGTGCCAGCAGCCACGAACTAGCGGGGGGGCCGGGCACCGGGGAGCTGTTTTTT.

CDR3 region: CAWRPLGRAVGNTGELFF. CDR3 coding DNA: TGTGCCTGGAGGCCTCTTGGGAGGGCAGTAGGGAACACCGGGGAGCTGTTTTTT. The chain joins TRBV30 to TRBJ2-2; 7 bases fit TRBD2. Unmatched junction bases numbered 14, after V lost 3 bases and J lost 1 base. Germline-derived CDR1 and CDR2 are GTSNPN and SVGIG (reference sequence). CDR3 length equals 18 residues.

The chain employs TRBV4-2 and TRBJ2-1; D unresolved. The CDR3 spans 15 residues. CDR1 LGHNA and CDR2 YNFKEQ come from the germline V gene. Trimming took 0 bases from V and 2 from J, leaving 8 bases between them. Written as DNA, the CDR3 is TGTGCCAGCAGCCAAGATGGAACTACCTACAATGAGCAGTTCTTC. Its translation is CASSQDGTTYNEQFF.

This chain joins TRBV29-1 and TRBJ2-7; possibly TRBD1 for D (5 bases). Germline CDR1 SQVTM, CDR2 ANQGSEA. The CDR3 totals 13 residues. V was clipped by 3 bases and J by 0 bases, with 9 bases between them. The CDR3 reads CSVDMQGSYEQYF. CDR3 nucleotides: TGCAGCGTTGATATGCAGGGCTCCTACGAGCAGTACTTC.

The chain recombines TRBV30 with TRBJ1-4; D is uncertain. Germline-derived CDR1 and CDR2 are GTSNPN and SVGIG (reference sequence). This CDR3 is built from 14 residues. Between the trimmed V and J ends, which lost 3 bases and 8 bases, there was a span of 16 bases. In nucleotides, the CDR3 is TGTGCCTGGAGAAGGCGGGAGATCGGAGAAAAACTGTTTTTT. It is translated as CAWRRREIGEKLFF. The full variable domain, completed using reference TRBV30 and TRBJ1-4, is SQTIHQWPATLVQPVGSPLSLECTVEGTSNPNLYWYRQAAGRGLQLLFYSVGIGQISSEVPQNLSASRPQDRQFILSSKKLLLSDSGFYLCAWRRREIGEKLFFGSGTQLSVL.

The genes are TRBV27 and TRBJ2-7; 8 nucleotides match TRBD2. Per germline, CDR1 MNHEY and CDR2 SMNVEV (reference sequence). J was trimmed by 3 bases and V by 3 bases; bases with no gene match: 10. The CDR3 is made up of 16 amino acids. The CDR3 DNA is TGTGCCAGCAGTTTGATCTCCGGGCTAGCGGGCTACGAGCAGTACTTC. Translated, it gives CASSLISGLAGYEQYF.

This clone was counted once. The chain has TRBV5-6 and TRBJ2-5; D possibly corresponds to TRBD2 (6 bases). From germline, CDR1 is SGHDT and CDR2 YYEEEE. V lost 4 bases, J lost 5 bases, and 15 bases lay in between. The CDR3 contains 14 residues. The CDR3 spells CASSPGQGRETQYF. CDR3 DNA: TGTGCCAGCAGCCCGGGTCAAGGGAGGGAGACCCAGTACTTC.

This CDR3 is CASSVRGLEGTGAYNEQFF. The CDR3 coding sequence is TGTGCCAGCAGCGTACGTGGATTGGAGGGGACAGGGGCTTACAATGAGCAGTTCTTC. The chain couples TRBV9 to TRBJ2-1, with 10 bases fitting TRBD1. The CDR3 length is 19 residues. V gave up 1 base and J gave up 4 bases; unmatched junction bases: 14. Germline CDR1 reads SGDLS; CDR2 reads YYNGEE. Combining the CDR3 with reference TRBV9 and TRBJ2-1 gives the whole variable domain DSGVTQTPKHLITATGQRVTLRCSPRSGDLSVYWYQQSLDQGLQFLIQYYNGEERAKGNILERFSAQQFPDLHSELNLSSLELGDSALYFCASSVRGLEGTGAYNEQFFGPGTRLTVL.

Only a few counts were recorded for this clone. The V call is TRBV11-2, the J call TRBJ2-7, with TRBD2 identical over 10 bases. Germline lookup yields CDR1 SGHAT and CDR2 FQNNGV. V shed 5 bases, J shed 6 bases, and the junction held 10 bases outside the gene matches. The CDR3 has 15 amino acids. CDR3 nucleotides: TGTGCCAGCAGCCGGCTGAGCGGGGGGGCTCGCGAGCAGTACTTC. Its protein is CASSRLSGGAREQYF.

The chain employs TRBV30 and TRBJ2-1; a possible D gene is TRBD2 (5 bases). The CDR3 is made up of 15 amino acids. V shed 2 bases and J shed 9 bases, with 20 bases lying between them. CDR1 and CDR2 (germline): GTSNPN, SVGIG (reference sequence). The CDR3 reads CAWSTTRLSVGEQFF. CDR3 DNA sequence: TGTGCCTGGAGTACAACCAGACTAAGTGTTGGTGAGCAGTTCTTC.

CDR3 nucleotides: TGTGCCAGCAGCTCAAGCAGGGGTCTTTCCTACGAGCAGTACTTC. It specifies CASSSSRGLSYEQYF. V is TRBV5-4 and J is TRBJ2-7; D possibly corresponds to TRBD1 (6 bases). In germline, CDR1 is SGHNT, CDR2 YYREEE (reference sequence). Trimming took 3 bases from V and 1 from J, leaving 14 bases between them. This CDR3 comprises 15 residues.

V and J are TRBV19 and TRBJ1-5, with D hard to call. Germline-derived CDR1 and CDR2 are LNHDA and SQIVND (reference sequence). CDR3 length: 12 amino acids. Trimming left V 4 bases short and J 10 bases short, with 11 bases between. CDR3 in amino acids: CASSTRASPQHF. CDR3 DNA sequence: TGTGCCAGTAGTACGAGGGCCAGTCCCCAGCATTTT.

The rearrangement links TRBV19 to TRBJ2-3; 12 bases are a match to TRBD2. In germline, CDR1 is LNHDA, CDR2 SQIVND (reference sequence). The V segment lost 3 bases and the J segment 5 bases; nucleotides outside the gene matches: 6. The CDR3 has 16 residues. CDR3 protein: CASSMGLAGGVDTQYF. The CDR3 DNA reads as TGTGCCAGTAGTATGGGGCTAGCGGGGGGGGTAGATACGCAGTATTTT.

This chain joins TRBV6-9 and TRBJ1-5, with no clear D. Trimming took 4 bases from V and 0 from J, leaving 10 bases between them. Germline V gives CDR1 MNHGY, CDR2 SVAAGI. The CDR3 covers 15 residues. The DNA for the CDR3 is TGTGCCAGCAGTTTGGGTGGGCCTAGCAATCAGCCCCAGCATTTT. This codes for CASSLGGPSNQPQHF.

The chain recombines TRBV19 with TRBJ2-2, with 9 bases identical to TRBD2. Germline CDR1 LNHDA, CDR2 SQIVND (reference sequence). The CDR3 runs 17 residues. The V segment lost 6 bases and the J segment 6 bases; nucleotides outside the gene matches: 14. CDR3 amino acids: CASRWAASGDSAGELFF. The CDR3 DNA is TGTGCCAGTAGATGGGCGGCTAGCGGGGATTCGGCCGGGGAGCTGTTTTTT.

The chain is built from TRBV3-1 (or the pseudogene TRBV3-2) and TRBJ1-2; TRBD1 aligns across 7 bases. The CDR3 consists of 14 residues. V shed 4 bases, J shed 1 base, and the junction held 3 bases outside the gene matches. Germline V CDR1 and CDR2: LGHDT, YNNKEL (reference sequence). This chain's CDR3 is CASSRGQVNYGYTF. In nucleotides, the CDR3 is TGTGCCAGCAGCCGTGGACAGGTTAACTATGGCTACACCTTC.

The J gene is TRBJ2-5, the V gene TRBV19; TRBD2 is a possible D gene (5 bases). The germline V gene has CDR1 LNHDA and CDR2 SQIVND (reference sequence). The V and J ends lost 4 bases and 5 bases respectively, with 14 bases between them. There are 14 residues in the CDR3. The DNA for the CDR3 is TGTGCCAGTAGTACAACTAGGTTTGGGGAGACCCAGTACTTC. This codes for CASSTTRFGETQYF.

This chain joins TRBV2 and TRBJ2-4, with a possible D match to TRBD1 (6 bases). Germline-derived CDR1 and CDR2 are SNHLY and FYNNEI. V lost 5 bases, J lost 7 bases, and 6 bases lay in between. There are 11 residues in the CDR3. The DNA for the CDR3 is TGTGCCAGCAGTCAGGGGAACATTCAGTACTTC. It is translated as CASSQGNIQYF.

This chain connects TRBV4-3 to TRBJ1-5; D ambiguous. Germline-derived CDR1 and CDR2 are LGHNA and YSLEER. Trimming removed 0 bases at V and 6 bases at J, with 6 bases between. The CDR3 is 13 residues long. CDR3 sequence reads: CASSQDRVQPQHF. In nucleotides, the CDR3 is TGCGCCAGCAGCCAAGATCGGGTTCAGCCCCAGCATTTT.

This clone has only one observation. CDR3 amino acids: CASSARIAGGSQETQYF. The CDR3 DNA reads as TGTGCCAGCAGCGCCCGAATAGCGGGAGGATCCCAAGAGACCCAGTACTTC. V gene TRBV9 combines with J gene TRBJ2-5; 10 nucleotides line up with TRBD2. V lost 3 bases, J lost 1 base, and 9 bases stayed unmatched. CDR3 length equals 17 residues. The germline CDR1 and CDR2 sequences are SGDLS and YYNGEE.

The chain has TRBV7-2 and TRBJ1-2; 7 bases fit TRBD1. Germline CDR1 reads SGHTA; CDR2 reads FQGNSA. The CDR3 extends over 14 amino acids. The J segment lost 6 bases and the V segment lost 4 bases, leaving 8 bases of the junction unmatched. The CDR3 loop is CASSSPGQPNGYTF. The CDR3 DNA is TGTGCCAGCAGCTCCCCGGGACAGCCAAATGGCTACACCTTC.